A single sample gave rise to the 32 T cell receptor beta chains below, sequenced in a study of early T cells in non-severe SARS-CoV-2 infection. TCRdb independently ran MiXCR on the 5' RACE reads; one entry per CDR3 protein. The data show 30,000 to 35,000 distinct CDR3 sequences, approximately 7% seen once. What was sequenced was whole blood. Source of these receptors: an adult who was a healthcare worker with PCR-confirmed SARS-CoV-2 infection or an uninfected control (not recorded which).

This clonotype was counted many times. The rearrangement links TRBV18 to TRBJ1-1; 9 bases agree with TRBD1. CDR1 KGHSH and CDR2 LQKENI come from the germline V gene. The CDR3 loop spans 15 amino acids. The V segment lost 1 base and the J segment 5 bases; nucleotides outside the gene matches: 5. CDR3 nucleotides: TGTGCCAGCTCACCACGGACAGGGGTAGGGACTGAAGCTTTCTTT. Its protein product is CASSPRTGVGTEAFF.

V gene TRBV28 combines with J gene TRBJ2-2, with 10 bases matching TRBD1. Germline V CDR1 and CDR2: MDHEN, SYDVKM. CDR3 length: 14 amino acids. The V and J ends lost 5 bases and 7 bases, in that order; junction bases with no gene match: 4. The DNA of the CDR3 is TGTGCCAGCAGTGACAGGGGGCCAAACGGGGAGCTGTTTTTT. Its translation: CASSDRGPNGELFF.

This clonotype was seen at least ten times. The rearrangement links TRBV7-2 to TRBJ2-1, with a tentative D call TRBD2 (5 bases). CDR1 SGHTA and CDR2 FQGNSA come from the germline V gene. The V end was cut by 4 bases, the J end by 10 bases, with 14 bases between. The CDR3 runs 13 residues. CDR3 sequence reads: CASSSRTGNEQFF. The CDR3 bases are TGTGCCAGCAGCTCCCGCACGGGGAACGAGCAGTTCTTC. Complete variable domain (other parts from reference TRBV7-2 and TRBJ2-1): GAGVSQSPSNKVTEKGKDVELRCDPISGHTALYWYRQSLGQGLEFLIYFQGNSAPDKSGLPSDRFSAERTGGSVSTLTIQRTQQEDSAVYLCASSSRTGNEQFFGPGTRLTVL.

This clonotype has more than one count but fewer than ten. This CDR3 is CSARDLPTGTSQQYF. The CDR3 DNA reads TGCAGTGCTAGAGATCTGCCGACCGGAACTTCCCAGCAGTACTTC. The chain joins TRBV20-1 to TRBJ2-7, with D unresolved. Trimming took 0 bases from V and 8 from J, leaving 20 bases between them. The CDR3 loop spans 15 amino acids. Germline loops: CDR1 DFQATT, CDR2 SNEGSKA (reference sequence).

This clonotype was counted at least ten times. This chain joins TRBV2 and TRBJ2-4; possible D gene TRBD1, 5 bases. V lost 2 bases, J lost 1 base, and 18 bases lay in between. The length of the CDR3 is 18 residues. Germline CDR1 is SNHLY and CDR2 is FYNNEI. In DNA form, the CDR3 reads TGTGCCAGCAGTGAAAGGGGCTATGAGGCTTGGGCCAAAAACATTCAGTACTTC. This encodes CASSERGYEAWAKNIQYF.

This clonotype has ten or more counts. V is TRBV6-2 or TRBV6-3 and J is TRBJ2-5; D ambiguous. CDR1 is MNHEY and CDR2 is SVGEGT in the germline V gene. Trimming took off 6 bases at V and 2 bases at J, with 13 bases between the two ends. This CDR3 spans 14 amino acids. The CDR3 here is CASSPRGMQETQYF. CDR3 DNA sequence: TGTGCCAGCAGCCCGCGTGGGATGCAAGAGACCCAGTACTTC.

This sequence joins TRBV27 and TRBJ2-7; the match to TRBD1 covers 10 bases. The CDR3 totals 17 residues. Trimming took 5 bases from V and 2 from J; bases not matched to a gene: 12. Germline V gene sequence: CDR1 MNHEY, CDR2 SMNVEV (reference sequence). CDR3 sequence reads: CASSPNTAGQGAYEQYF. CDR3 sequence (DNA): TGTGCCAGCAGTCCCAATACCGCTGGACAGGGGGCCTACGAGCAGTACTTC.

This clonotype appeared once. The rearrangement joins TRBV20-1 to TRBJ2-7, with TRBD2 identical over 7 bases. The CDR3 is 13 amino acids. The V gene end was trimmed by 6 bases and the J gene end by 0 bases; junction bases not matched to a gene: 5. CDR1 DFQATT and CDR2 SNEGSKA come from the germline V gene (reference sequence). For the CDR3, the DNA is TGCAGTGCCGCGGGGGTGAGCTCCTACGAGCAGTACTTC. Translation: CSAAGVSSYEQYF.

CDR3 sequence: CASRGTSGSIEFF. CDR3 DNA sequence: TGTGCCAGCCGCGGGACTAGCGGGAGTATTGAGTTCTTC. The J gene is TRBJ2-1, the V gene TRBV21-1; TRBD2 is the table's D call and was not checked against the DNA. TRBV21-1 is described as a pseudogene. The CDR3 has 13 residues.

This clonotype was picked up many times. The genes are TRBV29-1 and TRBJ1-1, with a tentative D call TRBD1 (6 bases). The CDR3 is made up of 13 amino acids. V was pared by 7 bases and J by 1 base, with 13 bases between. Germline loops: CDR1 SQVTM, CDR2 ANQGSEA. CDR3 in amino acids: CSAVRGQNTEAFF. The CDR3 DNA reads TGCAGCGCCGTACGGGGGCAGAACACTGAAGCTTTCTTT.

This clonotype was observed a handful of times. The chain recombines TRBV27 with TRBJ2-1; 8 nucleotides match TRBD1. Trimming at V came to 7 bases and at J to 3 bases, leaving 5 bases not matched to a gene. The CDR3 totals 14 residues. The germline V gene has CDR1 MNHEY and CDR2 SMNVEV (reference sequence). The CDR3 DNA is TGTGCCAGCACCCGACAGGGGAACTACAATGAGCAGTTCTTC. Translating it yields CASTRQGNYNEQFF.

This clonotype was seen ten or more times. The genes are TRBV29-1 and TRBJ1-1, with D unclear. This CDR3 comprises 11 residues. Trimming removed 1 base from V and 8 bases from J, with 8 bases in between. The germline CDR1 and CDR2 sequences are SQVTM and ANQGSEA. The CDR3 DNA reads as TGCAGCGTTGAAGGCGTCCTGGAAGCTTTCTTT. Its protein is CSVEGVLEAFF.

V gene TRBV10-3 combines with J gene TRBJ1-1; D gene ambiguous. This CDR3 region has 11 residues. With 7 bases removed from V and 3 bases from J, the gap between germline ends came to 6 bases. The germline V gene has CDR1 ENHRY and CDR2 SYGVKD. DNA for the CDR3: TGTGCCATCATGGGATACACTGAAGCTTTCTTT. Encoded protein: CAIMGYTEAFF.

This clonotype was seen many times. The chain has TRBV28 and TRBJ2-1; D is uncertain. The V gene lost 7 bases and the J gene lost 0 bases, with 13 bases spanning the gap. The CDR3 spans 15 residues. Germline values: CDR1 MDHEN, CDR2 SYDVKM. CDR3 region: CASKQDASSYNEQFF. CDR3 sequence (DNA): TGTGCCAGCAAGCAGGACGCAAGCTCCTACAATGAGCAGTTCTTC.

This clonotype was detected many times. The chain uses TRBV19 and TRBJ1-4, with D tentatively TRBD1 (6 bases). This CDR3 is built from 14 residues. Germline CDR1 is LNHDA and CDR2 is SQIVND (reference sequence). V was trimmed by 6 bases and J by 6 bases, leaving 14 bases between them. CDR3 protein: CASSTGTSHEKLFF. The CDR3 region has the DNA TGTGCCAGTAGCACGGGGACATCGCATGAAAAACTGTTTTTT.

The table lists this clonotype with many counts. The V call is TRBV19, the J call TRBJ2-1, with TRBD2 identical over 12 bases. Germline V gene sequence: CDR1 LNHDA, CDR2 SQIVND (reference sequence). V gave up 6 bases and J gave up 6 bases; unmatched junction bases: 6. This CDR3 contains 15 residues. CDR3 sequence: CASRTSGRLPNEQFF. CDR3 coding DNA: TGTGCCAGTAGGACTAGCGGGAGACTGCCCAATGAGCAGTTCTTC.

The V gene is TRBV6-5, the J gene TRBJ2-3, with 7 positions matching TRBD1. Germline V CDR1 and CDR2: MNHEY, SVGAGI. The CDR3 length is 15 residues. Trimming at V came to 6 bases and at J to 1 base, leaving 7 bases not matched to a gene. The CDR3 DNA follows: TGTGCCAGCAGACTACGGACAGGAGGCACAGATACGCAGTATTTT. Its translation is CASRLRTGGTDTQYF.

This clonotype was picked up many times. This chain joins TRBV7-2 and TRBJ1-2, with 9 nucleotides matching TRBD1. The CDR3 is made up of 13 amino acids. With V trimmed by 5 bases and J by 7 bases, 5 bases remained unmatched. From germline, CDR1 is SGHTA and CDR2 FQGNSA. CDR3 sequence (DNA): TGTGCCAGCAGCCGTGGACAGGGGAGTGGCTACACCTTC. Residues: CASSRGQGSGYTF.

The sample holds a few counts of this clonotype. The gene calls are TRBV28 and TRBJ2-5; no clear D. Germline V gives CDR1 MDHEN, CDR2 SYDVKM. This CDR3 is built from 15 residues. V was clipped by 3 bases and J by 3 bases, with 14 bases between them. CDR3 nucleotide sequence: TGTGCCAGCAGTTTGGAAGGGATCCTTAAAGAGACCCAGTACTTC. Protein sequence: CASSLEGILKETQYF.

This clonotype has a handful of counts. This chain connects TRBV7-2 to TRBJ2-1; 11 bases match TRBD2. Trimming removed 1 base from V and 7 bases from J; junction bases left unmatched: 6. Germline CDR1 and CDR2: SGHTA and FQGNSA. The CDR3 runs 16 residues. As DNA, the CDR3 is TGTGCCAGCAGCTTAGGGCTAGCGGGAGGTAGGAATGAGCAGTTCTTC. It translates to CASSLGLAGGRNEQFF.

This clonotype was recorded many times. The chain has TRBV11-2 and TRBJ1-4, with D tentatively TRBD1 (5 bases). The CDR3 is 16 amino acids. V dropped 4 bases and J dropped 8 bases, with 20 bases sitting between them. Germline assignment: CDR1 SGHAT and CDR2 FQNNGV. The CDR3 coding sequence is TGTGCCAGCAGCTCGTTACGCCAGGGTCGGAGGGAAAAACTGTTTTTT. Protein product: CASSSLRQGRREKLFF.

In this sample, this clonotype turned up many times. This rearrangement joins TRBV27 to TRBJ2-7, with a possible D match to TRBD1 (6 bases). The V end was cut by 5 bases, the J end by 6 bases, with 14 bases between. The germline CDR1 and CDR2 sequences are MNHEY and SMNVEV (reference sequence). The CDR3 contains 13 residues. DNA for the CDR3: TGTGCCAGCAGTCAGACAGGATCCCGCGAGCAGTACTTC. As protein: CASSQTGSREQYF.

This clonotype is deemed medium-sized (0.01 to 0.1%). The V call is TRBV21-1, the J call TRBJ2-1; TRBD2 reflects the table's D call only, with no check against the DNA. TRBV21-1 is a pseudogene locus. This CDR3 is 15 amino acids long. The CDR3 here is CASPEREVGINEQFF. CDR3 nucleotides: TGTGCCAGCCCCGAACGGGAGGTAGGGATCAATGAGCAGTTCTTC.

This clonotype was seen many times. This chain joins TRBV5-6 and TRBJ2-1; D may be TRBD1 (6 bases). The V end lost 1 base, the J end lost 2 bases, and 13 bases lay between the germline ends. Germline V CDR1 and CDR2: SGHDT, YYEEEE. The CDR3 runs to 16 residues. The CDR3 reads CASSLKTGMTYNEQFF. In DNA, the CDR3 is TGTGCCAGCAGCTTGAAAACAGGGATGACCTACAATGAGCAGTTCTTC.

This clonotype was seen a few times. V and J are TRBV7-2 and TRBJ2-3; 10 nucleotides align to TRBD2. The CDR3 is 16 residues long. Per germline, CDR1 SGHTA and CDR2 FQGNSA. The junction had 8 bases not matched to a gene; V was cut back by 5 bases and J by 3 bases. As DNA, the CDR3 is TGTGCCAGCAGCCTCCTAGCGGGAGTAAGGACAGATACGCAGTATTTT. Amino acids: CASSLLAGVRTDTQYF.

In regard to this clonotype: This clone may be a read error of a much larger clone one base away. The CDR3 DNA follows: TGTGCCAACAGTTTGCCAGACGGGACTGAAGCTTTCTTT. Translation: CANSLPDGTEAFF. This chain links TRBV28 with TRBJ1-1, with unresolved D. This CDR3 contains 13 residues. Germline V lookup: CDR1 MDHEN, CDR2 SYDVKM.

This clonotype was detected ten times or more. This sequence joins TRBV20-1 and TRBJ2-1; the match to TRBD2 covers 16 bases. Germline values: CDR1 DFQATT, CDR2 SNEGSKA (reference sequence). The CDR3 loop spans 18 amino acids. Trimming removed 4 bases from V and 1 base from J; junction bases left unmatched: 7. This CDR3 reads CSATGTSGRAVSYNEQFF. CDR3 DNA sequence: TGCAGTGCTACCGGGACTAGCGGGAGGGCCGTGTCCTACAATGAGCAGTTCTTC.

In this sample, this clonotype turned up many times. This sequence joins TRBV28 and TRBJ1-5, with a weak D call TRBD1 (5 bases). Deletions cut 4 bases from V and 2 bases from J, with 12 bases between. Looked up from germline, CDR1 is MDHEN and CDR2 is SYDVKM. CDR3 length: 15 amino acids. The CDR3 DNA reads TGTGCCAGCAGTTCCGAGGGGTTAGGCAATCAGCCCCAGCATTTT. As protein: CASSSEGLGNQPQHF.

The sample holds many counts of this clonotype. The chain is built from TRBV11-3 and TRBJ2-1; possible D gene TRBD2, 6 bases. CDR3 length: 16 residues. CDR1 is SGHNT, CDR2 YENEEA, per germline. V was pared by 4 bases and J by 1 base, with 14 bases between. Written as DNA, the CDR3 is TGTGCCAGCAGCTCCCCCCACGCGGGATCCTACAATGAGCAGTTCTTC. This encodes CASSSPHAGSYNEQFF.

On this clonotype itself: A much larger clone differs from this one at a single base, so this may be a read error. The J gene is TRBJ2-6, the V gene TRBV5-5, with D perhaps matching TRBD2 (5 bases). The CDR3 extends over 15 amino acids. Germline loops: CDR1 SGHKS, CDR2 YYEKEE (reference sequence). CDR3 residues: CASTRDPSGTNVLTF. The CDR3 region has the DNA TGTGCCAGCACTCGGGATCCCTCTGGGACCAACGTCCTGACTTTC.

This clonotype was picked up many times. The chain uses TRBV28 and TRBJ1-1; D unclear. V gave up 5 bases and J gave up 9 bases, with 13 bases separating them. The CDR3 loop spans 12 amino acids. CDR1 and CDR2 from the germline V gene are MDHEN and SYDVKM. In DNA, the CDR3 is TGTGCCAGCAGTCTCACTCAAGGGCAAGCTTTCTTT. Its translation: CASSLTQGQAFF.

The gene calls are TRBV28 and TRBJ2-7; TRBD2 aligns across 7 bases. CDR3 length: 14 residues. V lost 4 bases and J lost 3; bases outside the gene matches: 6. Looked up from germline, CDR1 is MDHEN and CDR2 is SYDVKM. The CDR3 DNA sequence: TGTGCCAGCAGTTCGACTAGCTTTTACTACGAGCAGTACTTC. It yields the protein CASSSTSFYYEQYF.